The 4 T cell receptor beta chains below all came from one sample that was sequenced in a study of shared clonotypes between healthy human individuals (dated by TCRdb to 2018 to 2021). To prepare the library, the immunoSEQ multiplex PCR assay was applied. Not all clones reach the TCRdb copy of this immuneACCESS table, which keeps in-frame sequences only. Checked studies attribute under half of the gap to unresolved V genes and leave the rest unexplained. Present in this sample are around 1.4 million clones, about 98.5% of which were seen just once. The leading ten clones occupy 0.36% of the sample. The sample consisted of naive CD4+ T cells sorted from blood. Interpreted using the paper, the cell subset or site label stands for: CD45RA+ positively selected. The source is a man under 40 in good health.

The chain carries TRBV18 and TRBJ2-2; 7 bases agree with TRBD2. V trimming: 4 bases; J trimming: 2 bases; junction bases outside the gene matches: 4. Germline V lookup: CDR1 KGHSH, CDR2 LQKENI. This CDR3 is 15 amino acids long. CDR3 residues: CASSLGLPNTGELFF. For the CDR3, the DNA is TGTGCCAGCTCACTGGGACTACCTAACACCGGGGAGCTGTTTTTT.

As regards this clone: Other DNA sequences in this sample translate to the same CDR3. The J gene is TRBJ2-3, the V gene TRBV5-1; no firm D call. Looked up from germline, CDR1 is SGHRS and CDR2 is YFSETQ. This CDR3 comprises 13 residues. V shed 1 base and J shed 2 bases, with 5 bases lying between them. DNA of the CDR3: TGCGCCAGCAGCTTGCAGGTCACAGATACGCAGTATTTT. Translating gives CASSLQVTDTQYF.

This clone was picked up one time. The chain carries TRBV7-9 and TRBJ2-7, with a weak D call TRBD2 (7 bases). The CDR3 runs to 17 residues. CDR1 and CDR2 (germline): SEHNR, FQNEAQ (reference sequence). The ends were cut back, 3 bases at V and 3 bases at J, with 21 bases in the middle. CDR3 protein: CASSFLAHTGRVYEQYF. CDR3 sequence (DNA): TGTGCCAGCAGCTTCCTAGCCCACACAGGGAGGGTCTACGAGCAGTACTTC.

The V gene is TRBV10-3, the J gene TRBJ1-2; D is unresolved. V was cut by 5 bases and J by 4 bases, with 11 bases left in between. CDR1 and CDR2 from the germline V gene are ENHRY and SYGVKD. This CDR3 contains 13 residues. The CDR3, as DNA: TGTGCCATCAGTCAAGGGTCGCCCTATGGCTACACCTTC. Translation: CAISQGSPYGYTF.